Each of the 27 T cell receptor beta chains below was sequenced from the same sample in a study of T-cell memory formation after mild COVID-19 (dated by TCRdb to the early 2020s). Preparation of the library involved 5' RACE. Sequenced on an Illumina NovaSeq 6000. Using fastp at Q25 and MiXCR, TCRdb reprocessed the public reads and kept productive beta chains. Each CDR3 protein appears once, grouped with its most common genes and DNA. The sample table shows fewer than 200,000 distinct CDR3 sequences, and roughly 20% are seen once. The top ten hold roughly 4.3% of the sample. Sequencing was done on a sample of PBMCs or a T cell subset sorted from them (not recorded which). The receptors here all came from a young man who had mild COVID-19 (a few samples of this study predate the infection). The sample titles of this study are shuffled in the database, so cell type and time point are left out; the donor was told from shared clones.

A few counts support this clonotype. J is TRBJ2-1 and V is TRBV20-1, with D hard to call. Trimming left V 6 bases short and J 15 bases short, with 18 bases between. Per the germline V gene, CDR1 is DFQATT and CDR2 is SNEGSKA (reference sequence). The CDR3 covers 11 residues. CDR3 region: CSASDFAEAFF. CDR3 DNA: TGCAGTGCCTCAGACTTCGCTGAGGCGTTCTTC.

The CDR3 nucleotides read TGTGCCAGCAGCCAGGGAGGTAACTACGAGCAGTACGTC. Translation: CASSQGGNYEQYV. The chain couples TRBV2 to TRBJ2-7, with D maybe TRBD2 (6 bases). CDR3 size: 13 residues. The V gene lost 6 bases and the J gene lost 3 bases, with 12 bases spanning the gap. Per germline, CDR1 SNHLY and CDR2 FYNNEI.

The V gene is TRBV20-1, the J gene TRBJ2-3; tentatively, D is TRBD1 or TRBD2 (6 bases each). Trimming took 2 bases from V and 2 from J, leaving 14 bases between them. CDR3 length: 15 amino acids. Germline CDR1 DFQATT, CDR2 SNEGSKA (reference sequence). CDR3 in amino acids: CSARWGAAHTDTQYF. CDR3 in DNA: TGCAGTGCTAGATGGGGGGCCGCCCACACAGATACGCAGTATTTT.

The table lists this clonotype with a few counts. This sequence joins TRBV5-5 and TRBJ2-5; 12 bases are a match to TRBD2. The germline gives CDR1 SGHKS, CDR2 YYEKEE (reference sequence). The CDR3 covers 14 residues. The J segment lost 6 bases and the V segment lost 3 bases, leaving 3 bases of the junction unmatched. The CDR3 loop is CASSSTSGGKTQYF. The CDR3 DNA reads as TGTGCCAGCAGCTCGACTAGCGGGGGAAAGACCCAGTACTTC.

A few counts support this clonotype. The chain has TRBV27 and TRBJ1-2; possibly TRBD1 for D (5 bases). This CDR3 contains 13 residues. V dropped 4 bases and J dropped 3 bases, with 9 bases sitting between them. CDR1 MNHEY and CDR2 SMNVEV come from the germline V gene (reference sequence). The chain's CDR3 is CASSSVRDYGYTF. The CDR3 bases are TGTGCCAGCAGTTCGGTCAGGGACTATGGCTACACCTTC.

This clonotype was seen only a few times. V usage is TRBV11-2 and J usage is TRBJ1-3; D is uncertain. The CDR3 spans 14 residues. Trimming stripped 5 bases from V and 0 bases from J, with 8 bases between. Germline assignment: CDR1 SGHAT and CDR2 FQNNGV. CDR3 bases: TGTGCCAGCAGCCAACAATTCTCTGGAAACACCATATATTTT. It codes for CASSQQFSGNTIYF.

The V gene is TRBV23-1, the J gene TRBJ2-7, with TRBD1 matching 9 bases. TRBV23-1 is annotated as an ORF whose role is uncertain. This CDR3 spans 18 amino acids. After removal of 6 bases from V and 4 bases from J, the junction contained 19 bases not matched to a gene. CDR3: CASSEAVGQGIGVYEQYF. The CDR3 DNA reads TGCGCCAGCAGCGAGGCGGTGGGACAGGGTATTGGAGTTTACGAGCAGTACTTC.

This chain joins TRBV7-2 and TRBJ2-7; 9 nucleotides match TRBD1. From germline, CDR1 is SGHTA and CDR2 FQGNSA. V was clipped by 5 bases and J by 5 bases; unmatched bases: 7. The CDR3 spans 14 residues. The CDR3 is CASSRGTGIHEQYF. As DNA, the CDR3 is TGTGCCAGCAGCCGGGGGACAGGGATCCACGAGCAGTACTTC. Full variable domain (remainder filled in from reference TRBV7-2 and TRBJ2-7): GAGVSQSPSNKVTEKGKDVELRCDPISGHTALYWYRQSLGQGLEFLIYFQGNSAPDKSGLPSDRFSAERTGGSVSTLTIQRTQQEDSAVYLCASSRGTGIHEQYFGPGTRLTVT.

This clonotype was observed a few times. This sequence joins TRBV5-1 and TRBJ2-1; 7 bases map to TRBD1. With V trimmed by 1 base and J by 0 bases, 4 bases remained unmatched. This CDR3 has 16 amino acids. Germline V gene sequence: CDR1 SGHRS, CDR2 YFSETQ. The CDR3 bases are TGCGCCAGCAGCTTGTACTCAGGGGGCTCCTACAATGAGCAGTTCTTC. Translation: CASSLYSGGSYNEQFF.

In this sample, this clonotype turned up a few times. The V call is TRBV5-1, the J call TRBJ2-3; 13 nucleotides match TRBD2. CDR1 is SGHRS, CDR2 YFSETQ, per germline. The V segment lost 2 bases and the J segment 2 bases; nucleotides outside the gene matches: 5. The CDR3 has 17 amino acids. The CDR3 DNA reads TGCGCCAGCAGCTTACGACTAGCGGGGGGACCCACAGATACGCAGTATTTT. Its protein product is CASSLRLAGGPTDTQYF.

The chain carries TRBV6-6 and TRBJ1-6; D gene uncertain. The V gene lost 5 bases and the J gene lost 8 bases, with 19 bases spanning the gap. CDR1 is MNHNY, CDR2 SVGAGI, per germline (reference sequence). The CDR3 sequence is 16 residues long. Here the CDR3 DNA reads TGTGCCAGCAGTCTCCGGGCTCGGGGAATCGATTCACCCCTCCACTTT. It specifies CASSLRARGIDSPLHF.

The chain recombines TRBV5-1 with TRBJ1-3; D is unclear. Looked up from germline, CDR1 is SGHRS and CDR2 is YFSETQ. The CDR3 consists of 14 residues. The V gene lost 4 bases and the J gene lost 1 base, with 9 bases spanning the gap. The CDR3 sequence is CASSPSESGNTIYF. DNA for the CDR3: TGCGCCAGCAGCCCGAGTGAATCTGGAAACACCATATATTTT.

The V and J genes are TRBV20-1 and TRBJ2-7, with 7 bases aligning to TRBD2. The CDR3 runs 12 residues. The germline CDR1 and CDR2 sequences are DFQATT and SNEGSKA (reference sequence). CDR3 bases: TGCAGAACGGGGGGTCTGTCCTACGAGCAGTACTTC. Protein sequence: CRTGGLSYEQYF.

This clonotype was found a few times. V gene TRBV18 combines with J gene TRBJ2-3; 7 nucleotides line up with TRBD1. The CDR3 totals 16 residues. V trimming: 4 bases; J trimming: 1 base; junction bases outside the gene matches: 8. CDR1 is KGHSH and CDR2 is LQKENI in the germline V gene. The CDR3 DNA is TGTGCCAGCTCACAAGAAATTCAGGGGGGCACAGATACGCAGTATTTT. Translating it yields CASSQEIQGGTDTQYF.

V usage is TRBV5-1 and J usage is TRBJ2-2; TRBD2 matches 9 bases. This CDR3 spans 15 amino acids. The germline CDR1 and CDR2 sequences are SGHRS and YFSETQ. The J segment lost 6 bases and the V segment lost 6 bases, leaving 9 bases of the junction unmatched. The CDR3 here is CASTPRTSEAGELFF. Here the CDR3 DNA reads TGCGCCAGCACCCCTCGGACTAGCGAGGCCGGGGAGCTGTTTTTT. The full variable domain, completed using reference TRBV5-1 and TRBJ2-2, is KAGVTQTPRYLIKTRGQQVTLSCSPISGHRSVSWYQQTPGQGLQFLFEYFSETQRNKGNFPGRFSGRQFSNSRSEMNVSTLELGDSALYLCASTPRTSEAGELFFGEGSRLTVL.

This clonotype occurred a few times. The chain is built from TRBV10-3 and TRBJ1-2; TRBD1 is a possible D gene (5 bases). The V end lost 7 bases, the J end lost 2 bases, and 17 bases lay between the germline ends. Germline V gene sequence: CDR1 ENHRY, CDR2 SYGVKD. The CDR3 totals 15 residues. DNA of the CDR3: TGTGCCATCACGGGGTCCGGGACGGAGAACTATGGCTACACCTTC. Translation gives CAITGSGTENYGYTF.

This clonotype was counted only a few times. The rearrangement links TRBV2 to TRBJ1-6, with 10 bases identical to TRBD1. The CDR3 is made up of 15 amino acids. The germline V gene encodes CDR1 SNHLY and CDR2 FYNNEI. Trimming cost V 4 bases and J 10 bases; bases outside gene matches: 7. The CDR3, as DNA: TGTGCCAGCAGTGCGGTGACAGGGGGCTGGTCACCCCTCCACTTT. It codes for CASSAVTGGWSPLHF.

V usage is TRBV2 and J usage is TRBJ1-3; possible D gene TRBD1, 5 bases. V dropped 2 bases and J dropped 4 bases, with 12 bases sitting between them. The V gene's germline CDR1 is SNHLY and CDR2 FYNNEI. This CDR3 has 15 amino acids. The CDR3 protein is CASSEQGPNGNTIYF. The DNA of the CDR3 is TGTGCCAGCAGTGAACAGGGCCCCAACGGAAACACCATATATTTT.

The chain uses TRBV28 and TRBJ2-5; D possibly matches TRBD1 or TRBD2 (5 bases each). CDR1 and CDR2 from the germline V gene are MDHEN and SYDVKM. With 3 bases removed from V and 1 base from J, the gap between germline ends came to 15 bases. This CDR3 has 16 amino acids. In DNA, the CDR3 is TGTGCCAGCAGTTTTTGGGACCTGCGGTCCCAAGAGACCCAGTACTTC. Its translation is CASSFWDLRSQETQYF.

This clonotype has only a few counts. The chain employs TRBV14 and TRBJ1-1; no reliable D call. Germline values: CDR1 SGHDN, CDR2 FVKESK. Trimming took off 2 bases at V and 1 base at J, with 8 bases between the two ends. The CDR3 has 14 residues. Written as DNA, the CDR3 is TGTGCCAGCAGCCAAAGCAGACGGAACACTGAAGCTTTCTTT. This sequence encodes CASSQSRRNTEAFF.

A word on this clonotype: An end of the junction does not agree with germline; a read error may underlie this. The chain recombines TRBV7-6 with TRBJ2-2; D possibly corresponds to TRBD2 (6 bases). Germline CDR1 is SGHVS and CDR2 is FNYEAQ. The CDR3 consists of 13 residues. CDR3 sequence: CSSSREHTGELFF. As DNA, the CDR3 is TGTTCCAGCAGCCGGGAGCACACCGGGGAGCTGTTTTTT.

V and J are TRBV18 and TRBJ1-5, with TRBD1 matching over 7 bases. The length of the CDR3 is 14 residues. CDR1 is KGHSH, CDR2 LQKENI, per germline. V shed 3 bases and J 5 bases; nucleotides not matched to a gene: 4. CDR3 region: CASSPTGLDQPQHF. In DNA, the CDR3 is TGTGCCAGCTCACCGACAGGGTTAGATCAGCCCCAGCATTTT.

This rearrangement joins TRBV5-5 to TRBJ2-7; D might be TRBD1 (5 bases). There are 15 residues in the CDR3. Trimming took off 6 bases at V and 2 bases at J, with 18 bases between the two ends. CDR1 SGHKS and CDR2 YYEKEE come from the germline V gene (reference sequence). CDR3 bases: TGTGCCAGCACCCCCGACCAAAGGGGTCCCTACGAGCAGTACTTC. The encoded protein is CASTPDQRGPYEQYF.

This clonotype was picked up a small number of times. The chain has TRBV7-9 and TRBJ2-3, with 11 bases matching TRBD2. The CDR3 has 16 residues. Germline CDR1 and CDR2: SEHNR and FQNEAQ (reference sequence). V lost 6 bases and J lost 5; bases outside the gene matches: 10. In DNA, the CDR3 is TGTGCCAGCAGTTCCCGTAGCGGGGGGGCGGGAGATACGCAGTATTTT. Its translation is CASSSRSGGAGDTQYF. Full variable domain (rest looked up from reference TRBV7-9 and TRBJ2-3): DTGVSQNPRHKITKRGQNVTFRCDPISEHNRLYWYRQTLGQGPEFLTYFQNEAQLEKSRLLSDRFSAERPKGSFSTLEIQRTEQGDSAMYLCASSSRSGGAGDTQYFGPGTRLTVL.

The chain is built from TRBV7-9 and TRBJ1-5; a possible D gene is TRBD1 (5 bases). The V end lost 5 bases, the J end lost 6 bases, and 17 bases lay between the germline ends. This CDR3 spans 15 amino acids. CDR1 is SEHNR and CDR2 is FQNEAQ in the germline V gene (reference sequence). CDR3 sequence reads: CASSTGTGTFQPQHF. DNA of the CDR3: TGTGCCAGCAGCACCGGAACAGGAACGTTTCAGCCCCAGCATTTT.

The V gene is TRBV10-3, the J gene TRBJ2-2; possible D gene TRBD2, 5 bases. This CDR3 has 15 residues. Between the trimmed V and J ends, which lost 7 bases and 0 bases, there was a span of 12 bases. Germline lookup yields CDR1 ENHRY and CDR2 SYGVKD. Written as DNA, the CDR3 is TGTGCCATCAAATCCGGGATAACGAACACCGGGGAGCTGTTTTTT. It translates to CAIKSGITNTGELFF.

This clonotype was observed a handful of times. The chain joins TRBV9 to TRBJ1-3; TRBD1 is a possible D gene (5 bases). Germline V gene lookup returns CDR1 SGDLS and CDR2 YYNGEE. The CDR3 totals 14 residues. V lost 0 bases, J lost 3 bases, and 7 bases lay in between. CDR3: CASSVGQFGNTIYF. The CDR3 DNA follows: TGTGCCAGCAGCGTAGGACAGTTTGGAAACACCATATATTTT.